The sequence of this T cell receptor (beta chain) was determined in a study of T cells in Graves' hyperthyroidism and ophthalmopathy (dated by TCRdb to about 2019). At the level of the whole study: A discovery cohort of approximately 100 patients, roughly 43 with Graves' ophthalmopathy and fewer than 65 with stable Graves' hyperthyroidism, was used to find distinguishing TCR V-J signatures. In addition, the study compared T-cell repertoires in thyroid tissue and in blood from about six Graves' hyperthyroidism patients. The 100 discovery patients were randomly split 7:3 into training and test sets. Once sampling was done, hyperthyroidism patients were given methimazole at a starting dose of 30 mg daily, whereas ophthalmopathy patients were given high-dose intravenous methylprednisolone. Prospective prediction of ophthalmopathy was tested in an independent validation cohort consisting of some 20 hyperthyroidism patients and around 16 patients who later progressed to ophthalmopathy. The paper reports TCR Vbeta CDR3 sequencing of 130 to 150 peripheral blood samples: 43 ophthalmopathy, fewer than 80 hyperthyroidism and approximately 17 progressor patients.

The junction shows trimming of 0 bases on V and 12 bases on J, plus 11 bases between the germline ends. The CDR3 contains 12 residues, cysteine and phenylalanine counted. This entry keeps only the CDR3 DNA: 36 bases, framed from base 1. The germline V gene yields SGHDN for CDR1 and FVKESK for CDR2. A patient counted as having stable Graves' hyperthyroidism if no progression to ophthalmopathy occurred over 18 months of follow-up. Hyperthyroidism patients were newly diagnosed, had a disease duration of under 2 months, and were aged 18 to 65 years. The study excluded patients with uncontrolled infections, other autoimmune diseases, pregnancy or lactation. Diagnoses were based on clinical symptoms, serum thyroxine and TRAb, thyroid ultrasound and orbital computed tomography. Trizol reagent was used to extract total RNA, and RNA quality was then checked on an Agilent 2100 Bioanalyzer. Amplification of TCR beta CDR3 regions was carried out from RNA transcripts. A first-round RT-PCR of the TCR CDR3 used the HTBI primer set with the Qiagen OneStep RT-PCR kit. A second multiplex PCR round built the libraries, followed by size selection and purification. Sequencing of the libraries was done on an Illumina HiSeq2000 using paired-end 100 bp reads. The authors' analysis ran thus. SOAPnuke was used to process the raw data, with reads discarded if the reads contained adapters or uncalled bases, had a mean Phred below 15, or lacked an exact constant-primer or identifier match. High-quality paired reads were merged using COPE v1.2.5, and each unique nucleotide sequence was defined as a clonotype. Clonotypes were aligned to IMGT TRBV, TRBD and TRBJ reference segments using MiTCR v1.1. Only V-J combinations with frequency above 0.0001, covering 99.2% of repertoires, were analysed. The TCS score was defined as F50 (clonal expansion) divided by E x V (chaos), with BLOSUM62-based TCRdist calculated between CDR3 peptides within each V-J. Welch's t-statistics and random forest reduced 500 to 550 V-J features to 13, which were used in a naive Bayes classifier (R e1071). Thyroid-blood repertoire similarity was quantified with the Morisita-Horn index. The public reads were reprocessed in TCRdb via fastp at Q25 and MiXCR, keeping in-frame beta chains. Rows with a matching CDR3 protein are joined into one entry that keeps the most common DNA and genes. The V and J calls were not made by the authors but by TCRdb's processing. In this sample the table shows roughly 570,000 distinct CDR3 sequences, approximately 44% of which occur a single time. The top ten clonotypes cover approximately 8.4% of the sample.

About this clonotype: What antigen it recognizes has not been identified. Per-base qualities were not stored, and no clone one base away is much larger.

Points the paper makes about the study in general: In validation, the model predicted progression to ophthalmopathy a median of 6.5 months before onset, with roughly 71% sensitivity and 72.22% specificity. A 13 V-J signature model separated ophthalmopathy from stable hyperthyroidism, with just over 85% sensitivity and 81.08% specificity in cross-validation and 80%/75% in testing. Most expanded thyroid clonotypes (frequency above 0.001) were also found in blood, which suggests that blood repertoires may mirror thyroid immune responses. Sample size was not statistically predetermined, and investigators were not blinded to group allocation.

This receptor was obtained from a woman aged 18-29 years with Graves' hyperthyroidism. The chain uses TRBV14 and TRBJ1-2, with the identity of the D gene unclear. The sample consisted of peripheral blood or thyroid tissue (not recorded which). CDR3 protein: CASSQDLLAHTF. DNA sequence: TGTGCCAGCAGCCAAGATCTTCTCGCCCACACCTTC.